The 7 T cell receptor beta chains presented below share a single source sample, sequenced in a study of T cell responses to AZD1222 COVID-19 vaccine. Clones were sequenced by immunoSEQ multiplex PCR, and TCRdb holds only the in-frame ones, with some missing. The sample consists of around 130,000 clones, more than 75% of them appearing once. The starting material was peripheral blood, obtained 28 days after the second AZD1222 dose. These receptors were taken from an adult who received the AZD1222 COVID-19 vaccine.

CDR3 in amino acids: CASSRSTGGNGYTF. CDR3 sequence (DNA): TGTGCCAGCAGCAGATCTACAGGGGGCAATGGCTACACCTTC. V usage is TRBV6-5 and J usage is TRBJ1-2, with TRBD1 matching over 9 bases. This CDR3 is built from 14 residues. Germline trimming cut 6 bases from V and 6 bases from J; bases unmatched to any gene: 8. Germline V gene lookup returns CDR1 MNHEY and CDR2 SVGAGI.

The chain has TRBV12-3 or TRBV12-4 and TRBJ1-3; D perhaps matches TRBD1 (5 bases). The CDR3 contains 13 residues. Trimming removed 3 bases at V and 3 bases at J, with 6 bases between. This CDR3 is CASSLGRGNTIYF. CDR3 sequence (DNA): TGTGCCAGCAGTTTGGGACGTGGAAACACCATATATTTT.

This clone was counted a single time. The chain is built from TRBV30 and TRBJ1-5; D remains unclear. CDR3 size: 14 residues. Germline V gene sequence: CDR1 GTSNPN, CDR2 SVGIG (reference sequence). V gave up 0 bases and J gave up 0 bases, with 6 bases separating them. CDR3 DNA sequence: TGTGCCTGGAGTGTCAAAACTAGCAATCAGCCCCAGCATTTT. It encodes CAWSVKTSNQPQHF.

The V call is TRBV10-2, the J call TRBJ1-3; D possibly corresponds to TRBD1 (5 bases). The CDR3 runs to 15 residues. Per the germline V gene, CDR1 is WSHSY and CDR2 is SAAADI. Deletions cut 2 bases from V and 0 bases from J, with 8 bases between. The CDR3 DNA is TGCGCCAGCAGTGAGCGACAGTCCTCTGGAAACACCATATATTTT. It is translated as CASSERQSSGNTIYF.

On this clone itself: The junction does not match germline at one end; this may be a read error. V usage is TRBV7-7 and J usage is TRBJ2-7; D is possibly TRBD2 (7 bases). This CDR3 region has 14 residues. The germline V gene has CDR1 SSHAT and CDR2 FNYEAQ (reference sequence). CDR3 DNA: TGTGCTAGCAGCTTACGCGGGGGCCCCTACGAGCAGTACTTC. Translated: CASSLRGGPYEQYF.

The CDR3 sequence: CASQRTGDNSPLHF. The CDR3 DNA reads as TGTGCCAGCCAAAGGACAGGGGATAATTCACCCCTCCACTTT. The chain recombines TRBV19 with TRBJ1-6; 9 nucleotides agree with TRBD1. The germline V gene has CDR1 LNHDA and CDR2 SQIVND (reference sequence). The CDR3 runs to 14 residues. Unmatched junction bases numbered 5, after V lost 9 bases and J lost 5 bases.

The chain uses TRBV19 and TRBJ2-7; D unresolved. Trimming took off 7 bases at V and 0 bases at J, with 13 bases between the two ends. Germline values: CDR1 LNHDA, CDR2 SQIVND (reference sequence). The CDR3 runs to 14 residues. The CDR3 spells CASKTDISSYEQYF. The DNA for the CDR3 is TGTGCCAGTAAAACAGACATAAGCTCCTACGAGCAGTACTTC.